This TCR beta chain was obtained from a study of blood T cell repertoires in COVID-19. Study information: Samples of COVID-19 (acute and convalescent) were obtained from the United States, Italy and Spain. PBMCs, B-cell-depleted T cells, or T cells were the source of the cDNA or gDNA that made up the material.

The germline gives CDR1 MDHEN, CDR2 SYDVKM. The ends were cut back, 3 bases at V and 3 bases at J, with 29 bases in the middle. The CDR3 loop spans 21 amino acids. As originally analysed: Reference gene primer amplification in the assay estimated nucleated cell counts. This table comes from immunoSEQ multiplex PCR, and its TCRdb copy is limited to in-frame clones, with some not included. That table is the source of V, J and clone size, and D and trimming were worked out from the DNA. The sample consists of about 160,000 clones, 75% to 80% of them appearing once. The rearrangement links TRBV28 to TRBJ2-2; unclear D gene. This clonotype originated in an elderly woman with acute or convalescent COVID-19. The sample consisted of peripheral blood. This chain's CDR3 is CASSFIVLRDRKKQYTGELFF. CDR3 coding DNA: TGTGCCAGCAGTTTTATAGTTTTGCGAGACCGAAAAAAACAGTACACCGGGGAGCTGTTTTTT.